Detailed here is one TCR beta chain. This entry comes from a study of blood T cell repertoires in COVID-19. Original methodology: Amplification of reference gene primers was used by the study to estimate nucleated cell counts. Data came from immunoSEQ multiplex PCR; TCRdb stores just in-frame clones and leaves some out. That table supplies the V and J calls and clone size; D and trimming were determined from the DNA. The sample carries tens of thousands of clones, around nine tenths recorded once. Losses at the gene ends were 5 bases for V and 4 bases for J; bases not matched to a gene: 8. CDR3 size: 14 residues. Germline-derived CDR1 and CDR2 are MNHEY and SMNVEV (reference sequence).

The clonotype was recovered from a human donor in a cohort sampled during active COVID-19. The donor label of this sample is uncertain. The gene calls are TRBV27 and TRBJ2-7, with 7 bases that match TRBD1. The source material was peripheral blood. CDR3 coding DNA: TGTGCCAGCAGTCAACGACAGGGTTGGTACGAGCAGTACTTC. Protein: CASSQRQGWYEQYF.